This is a list of T cell receptor beta chains from one sample in a study of T cell repertoires in cytomegalovirus infection. MiXCR, run by TCRdb on the reads, gives a single entry per CDR3 protein. The sample shows approximately 240,000 distinct CDR3 sequences, 9% to 15% of them seen only once. The specimen sequenced was PBMCs. These TCRs come from a human donor in good health (CMV status not recorded). Some clones in this sample may be carry-over from other donors' samples. Each CDR3 is given with its conserved first and last residue. A D gene is named only where the DNA matches it firmly. Rows may omit the clone size; those that give it use once, few, many or a size class.

j_call,v_call,d_call,clone_size,cdr3_aa,cdr3_nt
TRBJ1-4,TRBV5-6,NA,many,CASSLGPGNEKLFF,TGTGCCAGCAGCTTGGGTCCAGGGAATGAAAAACTGTTTTTT
TRBJ2-5,TRBV12-3/TRBV12-4,NA,many,CASSVGPVGETQYF,TGTGCCAGCAGTGTGGGACCGGTGGGAGAGACCCAGTACTTC
TRBJ2-7,TRBV28,NA,few,CASSPGSGGFYEQYF,TGTGCCAGCAGCCCCGGATCAGGAGGTTTCTACGAGCAGTACTTC
TRBJ2-2,TRBV5-1,NA,NA,CASRTGTMNTGELFF,TGCGCCAGCAGAACCGGGACGATGAACACCGGGGAGCTGTTTTTT
TRBJ2-1,TRBV3-1,NA,NA,CASSQELDWNSEQFF,TGTGCCAGCAGCCAAGAACTGGACTGGAATAGCGAGCAGTTCTTC
TRBJ1-4,TRBV29-1,NA,many,CSVWGGREVEKLFF,TGCAGCGTCTGGGGGGGGCGGGAAGTTGAAAAACTGTTTTTT
TRBJ2-5,TRBV27,NA,NA,CASRQSDRIQETQYF,TGTGCCAGCCGCCAATCGGACAGAATACAAGAGACCCAGTACTTC
TRBJ2-3,TRBV5-1,NA,NA,CASSLEQGGNTQYF,TGCGCCAGCAGCTTGGAGCAGGGGGGAAATACGCAGTATTTT
TRBJ1-2,TRBV5-1,NA,few,CASSLVIAGDYGYTF,TGCGCCAGCAGCTTGGTCATAGCGGGAGACTATGGCTACACCTTC
TRBJ2-7,TRBV5-1,NA,few,CASSRVGLGSSYEQYF,TGCGCCAGCAGCCGTGTAGGGCTCGGTAGCTCCTACGAGCAGTACTTC
TRBJ2-5,TRBV28,NA,many,CASQTSLRPQETQYF,TGTGCCAGCCAGACCTCTCTACGTCCCCAAGAGACCCAGTACTTC
TRBJ2-3,TRBV7-9,TRBD2,many,CASSPGLDADTQYF,TGTGCCAGCAGCCCCGGACTAGACGCAGATACGCAGTATTTT
TRBJ2-7,TRBV29-1,NA,NA,CSVEDRNEQYF,TGCAGCGTTGAGGACCGGAACGAGCAGTACTTC
TRBJ2-3,TRBV11-3,NA,many,CASSLDQVALGDTQYF,TGTGCCAGCAGCTTAGATCAAGTCGCCTTAGGGGATACGCAGTATTTT
TRBJ2-5,TRBV9,TRBD2,NA,CASSEGTSGGGQETQYF,TGTGCCAGCAGCGAGGGGACTAGCGGGGGGGGTCAAGAGACCCAGTACTTC
TRBJ1-1,TRBV24-1,TRBD1,NA,CATSDLKLDRGLNTEAFF,TGTGCCACCAGTGACCTCAAGCTGGACAGGGGATTGAACACTGAAGCTTTCTTT
TRBJ2-5,TRBV14,NA,few,CASSRVRGQETQYF,TGTGCCAGCAGCCGGGTGAGGGGACAAGAGACCCAGTACTTC